The 24 T cell receptor beta chains below come from one sample, sequenced in a study of early T cells in non-severe SARS-CoV-2 infection. TCRdb re-called the 5' RACE reads through MiXCR, storing one row per CDR3 protein. The table has tens of thousands of distinct CDR3 sequences, over 6% seen once. Sequenced: whole blood. The source is an adult who was a healthcare worker with PCR-confirmed SARS-CoV-2 infection or an uninfected control (not recorded which).

The DNA of the CDR3 is TGTGCCAGTAGTATACGGGGACAAGAGACCCAGTACTTC. As protein: CASSIRGQETQYF. The chain uses TRBV19 and TRBJ2-5; a possible D gene is TRBD2 (5 bases). Germline V gene data show CDR1 as LNHDA and CDR2 as SQIVND (reference sequence). The CDR3 sequence is 13 residues long. Trimming removed 2 bases from V and 2 bases from J, with 6 bases in between.

The chain has TRBV12-3 or TRBV12-4 and TRBJ2-7, with 9 bases aligning to TRBD2. CDR3 length: 15 amino acids. Trimming removed 7 bases from V and 2 bases from J; junction bases left unmatched: 9. CDR3: CASNSGGTSTYEQYF. DNA of the CDR3: TGTGCCAGCAACTCGGGGGGGACTAGCACCTACGAGCAGTACTTC.

V gene TRBV20-1 combines with J gene TRBJ2-2; 7 bases align to TRBD1. The germline V gene encodes CDR1 DFQATT and CDR2 SNEGSKA (reference sequence). V gave up 5 bases and J gave up 3 bases; unmatched junction bases: 3. CDR3 length: 13 amino acids. In DNA, the CDR3 is TGCAGTGCTGGGGACAGTCACACCGGGGAGCTGTTTTTT. It encodes CSAGDSHTGELFF.

The chain employs TRBV6-5 and TRBJ1-1, with 9 positions matching TRBD1. The V gene end was trimmed by 0 bases and the J gene end by 7 bases; junction bases not matched to a gene: 6. CDR1 and CDR2 (germline): MNHEY, SVGAGI. This CDR3 has 15 amino acids. The CDR3 DNA is TGTGCCAGCAGTTACTCTACGGGACAGGGTTTTGAAGCTTTCTTT. Its protein product is CASSYSTGQGFEAFF.

V and J are TRBV11-2 and TRBJ1-6; TRBD1 might be the D (5 bases). The germline gives CDR1 SGHAT, CDR2 FQNNGV. Trimming took 2 bases from V and 8 from J, leaving 10 bases between them. This CDR3 region has 14 residues. CDR3 coding DNA: TGTGCCAGCAGCTTACTTTTCAGGGATTCACCCCTCCACTTT. Encoded protein: CASSLLFRDSPLHF.

This clonotype has just a few counts. The chain joins TRBV7-9 to TRBJ2-2, with a weak D call TRBD2 (6 bases). Germline CDR1 is SEHNR and CDR2 is FQNEAQ (reference sequence). This CDR3 contains 12 residues. Trimming shortened V by 10 bases and J by 3 bases, and 9 bases separated the two germline ends. The CDR3 protein is CAIGGDTGELFF. CDR3 sequence (DNA): TGTGCCATCGGAGGGGACACCGGGGAGCTGTTTTTT.

This rearrangement joins TRBV7-8 to TRBJ2-1; TRBD2 matches 11 bases. The CDR3 has 15 amino acids. J gave up 9 bases and V 4 bases, and 8 bases lay outside the gene matches. CDR1 and CDR2 (germline): SGHVS, FQNEAQ. The CDR3 spells CASSSIAGGPGEQFF. The CDR3 nucleotides are TGTGCCAGCAGCTCCATAGCGGGGGGGCCGGGTGAGCAGTTCTTC.

This sequence joins TRBV3-1 and TRBJ2-7, with TRBD2 as a possible D gene (7 bases). V lost 0 bases to trimming and J lost 2 bases, with 14 bases between them. CDR3 size: 16 residues. Germline CDR1 and CDR2: LGHDT and YNNKEL (reference sequence). CDR3 sequence (DNA): TGTGCCAGCAGCCAAGATGGCGACGGGGGGCCCTACGAGCAGTACTTC. Protein: CASSQDGDGGPYEQYF.

This clonotype was seen repeatedly, ten times or more. The chain combines TRBV6-2 or TRBV6-3 with TRBJ1-2; TRBD1 matches 8 bases. There are 13 residues in the CDR3. Germline V gene data show CDR1 as MNHEY and CDR2 as SVGEGT. Trimming cost V 6 bases and J 8 bases; bases outside gene matches: 8. CDR3 sequence reads: CASSPGQGRGYTF. In DNA, the CDR3 is TGTGCCAGCAGCCCCGGACAGGGACGGGGCTACACCTTC.

This clonotype was found many times. The rearrangement links TRBV6-5 to TRBJ1-1; D perhaps matches TRBD1 (6 bases). Germline V gene lookup returns CDR1 MNHEY and CDR2 SVGAGI. The CDR3 is 14 amino acids. Trimming cost V 5 bases and J 0 bases, with 10 bases left between them. Here the CDR3 reads CASSNGQMNTEAFF. CDR3 bases: TGTGCCAGCAGTAACGGACAGATGAACACTGAAGCTTTCTTT.

This clonotype appeared many times. The V call is TRBV19, the J call TRBJ2-2, with D perhaps matching TRBD1 or TRBD2 (5 bases each). CDR1 is LNHDA, CDR2 SQIVND, per germline (reference sequence). V was shortened by 7 bases and J by 4 bases, with 16 bases between the two germline ends. The CDR3 sequence is 15 residues long. The CDR3 sequence: CASIGESRGTGELFF. The CDR3 bases are TGTGCCAGTATCGGGGAGAGTAGGGGCACCGGGGAGCTGTTTTTT.

This clonotype showed up many times. The rearrangement joins TRBV7-2 to TRBJ1-1, with a weak D call TRBD1 (5 bases). CDR1 is SGHTA and CDR2 is FQGNSA in the germline V gene. The CDR3 spans 16 residues. The germline V and J ends were trimmed by 1 base and 4 bases, with 16 bases remaining between them. The CDR3 sequence is CASSLVARVGGTEAFF. CDR3 in DNA: TGTGCCAGCAGCTTAGTGGCGCGGGTTGGGGGCACTGAAGCTTTCTTT.

The chain recombines TRBV6-5 with TRBJ1-6, with D perhaps matching TRBD1 (5 bases). This CDR3 contains 16 residues. V was cut by 2 bases and J by 4 bases, with 12 bases left in between. Germline CDR1 is MNHEY and CDR2 is SVGAGI. CDR3 DNA sequence: TGTGCCAGCAGTTACGAGGGGATCGGGTATAATTCACCCCTCCACTTT. This encodes CASSYEGIGYNSPLHF.

The J gene is TRBJ2-7, the V gene TRBV6-1; TRBD2 is a possible D gene (7 bases). Germline V gives CDR1 MNHNS, CDR2 SASEGT. V was shortened by 4 bases and J by 3 bases, with 16 bases between the two germline ends. The CDR3 spans 15 residues. The CDR3 is CASSADPRGGYEQYF. In DNA, the CDR3 is TGTGCCAGCAGTGCCGACCCTAGGGGGGGCTACGAGCAGTACTTC.

This chain uses TRBV5-4 with TRBJ2-5, with unresolved D. The CDR3 contains 12 residues. V gave up 3 bases and J gave up 2 bases, with 5 bases separating them. CDR1 SGHNT and CDR2 YYREEE come from the germline V gene (reference sequence). The CDR3 protein is CASSSIQETQYF. For the CDR3, the DNA is TGTGCCAGCAGCTCGATTCAAGAGACCCAGTACTTC.

This clonotype showed up just a few times. The chain uses TRBV20-1 and TRBJ2-7; 7 positions agree with TRBD1. CDR3 size: 17 residues. Germline assignment: CDR1 DFQATT and CDR2 SNEGSKA (reference sequence). Trimming took 1 base from V and 0 from J; bases not matched to a gene: 12. CDR3 sequence reads: CSARVPGGRGSSYEQYF. Here the CDR3 DNA reads TGCAGTGCTAGAGTTCCAGGGGGAAGGGGGAGCTCCTACGAGCAGTACTTC.

V is TRBV27 and J is TRBJ1-2; no reliable D call. This CDR3 region has 15 residues. The V end lost 0 bases, the J end lost 3 bases, and 11 bases lay between the germline ends. Germline CDR1 reads MNHEY; CDR2 reads SMNVEV (reference sequence). This CDR3 reads CASSLSVRGDYGYTF. CDR3 DNA sequence: TGTGCCAGCAGTTTATCGGTGCGGGGTGACTATGGCTACACCTTC.

V usage is TRBV11-2 and J usage is TRBJ2-7, with D perhaps given as TRBD1 or TRBD2 (5 bases each). V gave up 5 bases and J gave up 6 bases, with 14 bases separating them. The CDR3 is made up of 13 amino acids. From germline, CDR1 is SGHAT and CDR2 FQNNGV. DNA for the CDR3: TGTGCCAGCAGCCTAGGGGCAGGGACCGAGCAGTACTTC. It yields the protein CASSLGAGTEQYF.

The gene calls are TRBV11-2 and TRBJ2-3, with D perhaps matching TRBD2 (5 bases). The CDR3 has 13 amino acids. CDR1 and CDR2 (germline): SGHAT, FQNNGV. Trimming removed 5 bases from V and 2 bases from J, with 8 bases in between. The CDR3 coding sequence is TGTGCCAGCAGCGAGGGAGCCACAGATACGCAGTATTTT. This encodes CASSEGATDTQYF. The variable domain in full, with the rest retrieved from reference TRBV11-2 and TRBJ2-3, is EAGVAQSPRYKIIEKRQSVAFWCNPISGHATLYWYQQILGQGPKLLIQFQNNGVVDDSQLPKDRFSAERLKGVDSTLKIQPAKLEDSAVYLCASSEGATDTQYFGPGTRLTVL.

The count of this clonotype is one. The V gene is TRBV9, the J gene TRBJ1-1; no definite D call. CDR1 is SGDLS and CDR2 is YYNGEE in the germline V gene. The CDR3 covers 13 residues. Trimming removed 3 bases at V and 0 bases at J, with 6 bases between. The CDR3 sequence: CASSGTVNTEAFF. The CDR3 bases are TGTGCCAGCAGCGGTACAGTGAACACTGAAGCTTTCTTT.

The sample holds many counts of this clonotype. The chain links TRBV7-2 to TRBJ2-7; 9 nucleotides align to TRBD1. V lost 2 bases, J lost 5 bases, and 4 bases stayed unmatched. Per germline, CDR1 SGHTA and CDR2 FQGNSA. The CDR3 covers 14 residues. CDR3 residues: CASSLRDRVNEQYF. The CDR3 bases are TGTGCCAGCAGCTTACGGGACAGGGTGAACGAGCAGTACTTC.

This clonotype was seen just once. The junction departs from the called germline gene at one end, perhaps through a read error. The V gene is TRBV6-1, the J gene TRBJ2-1; TRBD1 or TRBD2 may be the D gene (5 bases each). The CDR3 length is 14 residues. Germline assignment: CDR1 MNHNS and CDR2 SASEGT. The CDR3 region has the DNA TGTGTCAGCAGTGAGGGGAGCTTAAACAATGAGCAGTTCTTC. This gives the protein CVSSEGSLNNEQFF.

This chain uses TRBV10-2 with TRBJ2-5; D is uncertain. The CDR3 is made up of 12 amino acids. Trimming removed 6 bases from V and 4 bases from J, with 9 bases in between. Germline CDR1 reads WSHSY; CDR2 reads SAAADI. DNA of the CDR3: TGCGCCAGCAGCGAGGTCTCAGAGACCCAGTACTTC. Translation gives CASSEVSETQYF.

This clonotype was counted ten times or more. The V gene is TRBV13, the J gene TRBJ2-4; 10 nucleotides match TRBD2. Germline CDR1 PRHDT, CDR2 FYEKMQ (reference sequence). This CDR3 region has 15 residues. V dropped 5 bases and J dropped 3; count of bases not matched to a gene: 4. The CDR3 here is CASSVSGGSKNIQYF. For the CDR3, the DNA is TGTGCCAGCAGCGTTAGCGGGGGGAGCAAAAACATTCAGTACTTC.